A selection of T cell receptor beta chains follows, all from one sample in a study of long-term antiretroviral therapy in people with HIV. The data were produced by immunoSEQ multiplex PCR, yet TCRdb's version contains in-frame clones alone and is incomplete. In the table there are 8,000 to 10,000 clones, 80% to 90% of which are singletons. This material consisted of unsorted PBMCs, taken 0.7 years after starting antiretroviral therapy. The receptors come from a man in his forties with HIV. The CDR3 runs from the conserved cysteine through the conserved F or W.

CDR3: CASSWKLEGTQYF
V: TRBV7-6

CDR3: CASSSTGLAMEQFF
V: TRBV27

CDR3: CASSYSGTLVPSEQYF
V: TRBV6-5

CDR3: CASSGSKTSGSLAYNEQFF
V: TRBV13

CDR3: CASSLGQVTYEQYF
V: TRBV5-5

CDR3: CASSDTTTGELFF
V: TRBV6-6

CDR3: CASSEWGGEQYF
V: TRBV6-1

CDR3: CSVGQGTGELFF
V: TRBV29-1

CDR3: CASSFTGSGLYYEQYF
V: TRBV27

CDR3: CASSPSTGDSPLHF
V: TRBV18

CDR3: CASSEFALNTEAFF
V: TRBV25-1

CDR3: CASLSSFLHF
V: TRBV7-4

CDR3: CASSYSGFSYNEQFF
V: TRBV6-5

CDR3: CASSLTGLAGAVSDTQYF
V: TRBV7-2

CDR3: CASSADTGSRYTGELFF
V: TRBV19

CDR3: CASKPGHTYEQYF
V: TRBV27

CDR3: CASSPDREGLYGYTF
V: TRBV18

CDR3: CASSPPLAEELFF
V: TRBV18

CDR3: CASSAQATTEAFF
V: TRBV7-6

CDR3: CASSQDPSGTGHEKLFF
V: TRBV4-3

CDR3: CASSLGQGYNEQFF
V: TRBV4-1

CDR3: CASSNTNVTDTQYF
V: TRBV27